The source of this TCR beta chain is a study of patients and donors after allogeneic stem cell transplantation. This CDR3 region has 19 residues. The germline CDR1 and CDR2 sequences are MNHEY and SMNVEV (reference sequence). The V and J ends lost 5 bases and 0 bases respectively, with 26 bases between them. TCRdb reprocessed the RT-PCR reads via MiXCR and lists one record per CDR3 protein. The sample consists of about 960,000 distinct CDR3 sequences, under 20% of them appearing once. The TCR sequence derives from a human donor who was either an allogeneic HSCT recipient or a stem cell or donor lymphocyte infusion donor (not recorded which). It is not recorded whose cells these are; they may come from a transplant donor. The specimen sequenced was blood, either unsorted or a sorted T cell fraction (not recorded which). The V call is TRBV27, the J call TRBJ2-7; D might be TRBD1 (6 bases). The chain's CDR3 is CASSLGPPTGTASSYEQYF. The CDR3 nucleotides read TGTGCCAGCAGTCTAGGTCCCCCCACAGGGACCGCCAGCTCCTACGAGCAGTACTTC.